The present T cell receptor (beta chain) was sequenced within a study of Ad26.COV2.S vaccination and SARS-CoV-2 variants. Study findings and constraints: Substantial post-vaccination breadth of spike-specific CD8+ and CD4+ T cell responses was reported.

In regard to this clone: Its antigen is not known.

Only in-frame clones appear in the TCRdb table, and some are missing; sequencing was by immunoSEQ multiplex PCR. The sample gives hundreds of thousands of clones, under 90% of which show up once; about 8% is in the top ten. The germline gives CDR1 KGHSH, CDR2 LQKENI. There are 15 residues in the CDR3. Trimming took 7 bases from V and 3 from J, leaving 18 bases between them. Treatment denoted: some 20 received Ad26.COV2.S at low or high dose, single or two shots; several received placebo; per-sample allocation not given. Sampling took place 63 days after the first vaccine or placebo injection. An adult of 18-55 years in Boston served as donor.

This chain uses TRBV18 with TRBJ2-5, with D possibly matching TRBD1 (6 bases). Sequenced material: peripheral blood, taken in a trial of Ad26.COV2.S vaccine versus placebo. This TCR came from a person aged 18-65 years who received the Ad26.COV2.S COVID-19 vaccine or a placebo. The DNA of the CDR3 is TGTGCCAGCTTTTCGGGTACAGGGCATGAAGAGACCCAGTACTTC. It encodes CASFSGTGHEETQYF.